These 8 T cell receptor beta chains share one sample of origin, sequenced in a study of Graves' ophthalmopathy and Graves' hyperthyroidism. Scientists amplified the TCR beta CDR3 regions from RNA transcripts. First-round RT-PCR employed HTBI primers, with a second-round multiplex PCR after it. TCRdb analysed the multiplex PCR reads with MiXCR anew, one entry per CDR3 protein. Of around 670,000 distinct CDR3 sequences in the sample, around 40% were seen once. Specimen: peripheral blood. The origin of the receptors is an adult man with Graves' ophthalmopathy.

In this sample, this clonotype turned up once. V and J are TRBV11-1 and TRBJ2-7; 7 nucleotides align to TRBD1. The CDR3 runs to 14 residues. V shed 5 bases and J 0 bases; nucleotides not matched to a gene: 4. Germline assignment: CDR1 SGHAT and CDR2 FQDESV (reference sequence). The CDR3 reads CASSHRGPSYEQYF. The CDR3 DNA reads TGTGCCAGCAGCCACAGGGGCCCCTCCTACGAGCAGTACTTC. Full variable domain (outside the CDR3, taken from reference TRBV11-1 and TRBJ2-7): EAEVAQSPRYKITEKSQAVAFWCDPISGHATLYWYRQILGQGPELLVQFQDESVVDDSQLPKDRFSAERLKGVDSTLKIQPAELGDSAMYLCASSHRGPSYEQYFGPGTRLTVT.

This clonotype was detected only a few times. The V call is TRBV2, the J call TRBJ1-5; unclear D gene. Germline CDR1 and CDR2: SNHLY and FYNNEI. This CDR3 region has 14 residues. Trimming took 0 bases from V and 11 from J, leaving 14 bases between them. This CDR3 is CASSEAGNTETQHF. Here the CDR3 DNA reads TGTGCCAGCAGTGAAGCGGGGAACACGGAGACCCAGCATTTT.

The chain links TRBV20-1 to TRBJ2-5; 12 nucleotides line up with TRBD2. CDR3 length: 16 amino acids. The trim removed 4 bases at V and 2 bases at J, leaving 8 bases unmatched. Germline lookup yields CDR1 DFQATT and CDR2 SNEGSKA (reference sequence). CDR3 in amino acids: CSATTWTSGVQETQYF. The CDR3 nucleotides are TGCAGTGCTACCACCTGGACTAGCGGGGTGCAAGAGACCCAGTACTTC.

The table lists this clonotype with a few counts. V usage is TRBV20-1 and J usage is TRBJ1-5, with 10 bases fitting TRBD1. Germline-derived CDR1 and CDR2 are DFQATT and SNEGSKA (reference sequence). Unmatched junction bases numbered 10, after V lost 5 bases and J lost 6 bases. CDR3 length: 15 residues. CDR3 region: CSARPGQGFRQPQHF. CDR3 sequence (DNA): TGCAGTGCTCGACCGGGACAGGGGTTTCGTCAGCCCCAGCATTTT.

The rearrangement uses TRBV7-9 and TRBJ1-4, with D perhaps matching TRBD1 (6 bases). Trimming removed 8 bases at V and 7 bases at J, with 23 bases between. The CDR3 contains 16 residues. Per the germline V gene, CDR1 is SEHNR and CDR2 is FQNEAQ (reference sequence). CDR3 coding DNA: TGTGCCAGCTCAAGTCTGGGGCTTGGGGGCGGTGAAAAACTGTTTTTT. Its protein product is CASSSLGLGGGEKLFF.

This chain connects TRBV19 to TRBJ1-6, with D unresolved. The germline V and J ends were trimmed by 5 bases and 3 bases, with 11 bases remaining between them. The CDR3 has 15 amino acids. Germline V gene sequence: CDR1 LNHDA, CDR2 SQIVND (reference sequence). CDR3: CASSYTRDYNSPLHF. For the CDR3, the DNA is TGTGCCAGTAGTTACACCCGGGACTATAATTCACCCCTCCACTTT. Drawing the rest from reference TRBV19 and TRBJ1-6, the complete variable domain is DGGITQSPKYLFRKEGQNVTLSCEQNLNHDAMYWYRQDPGQGLRLIYYSQIVNDFQKGDIAEGYSVSREKKESFPLTVTSAQKNPTAFYLCASSYTRDYNSPLHFGNGTRLTVT.

This clonotype was observed a handful of times. The rearrangement links TRBV7-9 to TRBJ1-2; the match to TRBD1 covers 7 bases. This CDR3 region has 15 residues. Looked up from germline, CDR1 is SEHNR and CDR2 is FQNEAQ (reference sequence). V gave up 6 bases and J gave up 7 bases; unmatched junction bases: 14. DNA of the CDR3: TGTGCCAGCAGTTTATCCCGACAGGGCGTGGGTGGCTACACCTTC. This encodes CASSLSRQGVGGYTF.

As for this clonotype: A clone one base away is much larger, so this may be a read error. V and J are TRBV2 and TRBJ2-7; D possibly corresponds to TRBD2 (5 bases). Trimming shortened V by 4 bases and J by 7 bases, and 14 bases separated the two germline ends. Germline V gives CDR1 SNHLY, CDR2 FYNNEI. The CDR3 has 13 residues. This chain's CDR3 is CASSVPGLGEQYF. The CDR3 DNA sequence: TGTGCCAGCAGTGTCCCGGGGTTGGGGGAGCAGTACTTC. The whole variable domain, filled in from reference TRBV2 and TRBJ2-7, reads EPEVTQTPSHQVTQMGQEVILRCVPISNHLYFYWYRQILGQKVEFLVSFYNNEISEKSEIFDDQFSVERPDGSNFTLKIRSTKLEDSAMYFCASSVPGLGEQYFGPGTRLTVT.